This TCR beta chain was sequenced for a study of T cells expressing NK-cell markers. Study-wide background: Source material for TCR beta repertoires consisted of sorted CD3+CD56+NKG2C+, CD3+CD56+NKG2C- and CD3+CD56-NKG2C+ T cells. Among the eight sequenced donors, seven tested HCMV-seropositive and one tested seronegative. Study results and caveats: For several donors, the dominant NKG2C+ clonotypes made up about 1.0-8% of their CD8+ T cells.

TCRdb reprocessed the 5' RACE reads and stores each CDR3 protein as one record, lacking DNA. In all, the sample yields about 190,000 distinct CDR3 sequences. CDR1 is SGHRS and CDR2 is YFSETQ in the germline V gene. This CDR3 has 15 residues. Concerning this clonotype itself: The antigen remains unidentified.

The TCR sequence derives from a man aged 18 to 69 in good health. The chain recombines TRBV5-1 with TRBJ2-1. The specimen sequenced was blood T cells: a sorted CD56 or NKG2C T cell subset, CD4+ or CD8+ T cells, or bulk PBMC T cells (not recorded which). The CDR3 spells CASSASLSSYNEQFF.